Each of the 22 T cell receptor beta chains below was sequenced from the same sample in a study of blood T cell repertoires in COVID-19. Assay used: immunoSEQ multiplex PCR; TCRdb lists only in-frame clones, some missing. This sample carries more than 10,000 clones, nearly 90% of them seen once, and the ten largest clones take 2.6%. The sequencing input was peripheral blood. Receptors were obtained from a human donor in a cohort sampled during active COVID-19.

The chain recombines TRBV27 with TRBJ2-2, with 16 positions matching TRBD2. With 3 bases clipped from V and 5 bases from J, the junction kept 3 bases outside the gene matches. CDR3 length: 17 residues. Germline V gives CDR1 MNHEY, CDR2 SMNVEV (reference sequence). The CDR3 loop is CASSLGLAGGLTGELFF. DNA for the CDR3: TGTGCCAGCAGTTTGGGACTAGCGGGGGGGTTGACCGGGGAGCTGTTTTTT.

Remarks on this clone: This specimen includes other DNA sequences encoding the same CDR3. CDR3 in DNA: TGCAGTGCTAGTGAGGCGGGCAGCACAGATACGCAGTATTTT. It translates to CSASEAGSTDTQYF. The chain recombines TRBV20-1 with TRBJ2-3, with D possibly being TRBD2 (5 bases). The CDR3 contains 14 residues. Trimming removed 3 bases at V and 0 bases at J, with 10 bases between. Germline loops: CDR1 DFQATT, CDR2 SNEGSKA (reference sequence).

This clone was found once. The V and J genes are TRBV15 and TRBJ2-6; 10 bases map to TRBD1. Germline assignment: CDR1 LNHNV and CDR2 YYDKDF (reference sequence). This CDR3 has 18 amino acids. V lost 4 bases, J lost 3 bases, and 9 bases stayed unmatched. In DNA form, the CDR3 reads TGTGCCACCAGCAACCTACGACAGGGGGCAGATGGGGCCAACGTCCTGACTTTC. Protein product: CATSNLRQGADGANVLTF.

The V and J genes are TRBV7-2 and TRBJ2-7; possibly TRBD2 for D (6 bases). V was pared by 1 base and J by 3 bases, with 16 bases between. The length of the CDR3 is 16 residues. Germline V gene data show CDR1 as SGHTA and CDR2 as FQGNSA. The CDR3 DNA reads as TGTGCCAGCAGCTTAGGTAGGCCCCCGGAGGGCTACGAGCAGTACTTC. The encoded protein is CASSLGRPPEGYEQYF.

The chain links TRBV27 to TRBJ1-6; 7 nucleotides agree with TRBD1. The CDR3 is 14 residues long. V shed 4 bases and J 8 bases; nucleotides not matched to a gene: 5. CDR1 MNHEY and CDR2 SMNVEV come from the germline V gene (reference sequence). The CDR3, as DNA: TGTGCCAGCAGTTCAAGGGGGCGTGATTCACCCCTCCACTTT. Translation gives CASSSRGRDSPLHF.

This sequence joins TRBV25-1 and TRBJ1-6; possibly TRBD1 for D (5 bases). Germline values: CDR1 MGHDK, CDR2 SYGVNS. The CDR3 is 13 amino acids. V was clipped by 6 bases and J by 9 bases, with 12 bases between them. CDR3 region: CASRGAGVSPLHF. The DNA for the CDR3 is TGTGCCAGCAGAGGGGCAGGAGTTTCACCCCTCCACTTT. The full variable domain, rest sourced from reference TRBV25-1 and TRBJ1-6, is EADIYQTPRYLVIGTGKKITLECSQTMGHDKMYWYQQDPGMELHLIHYSYGVNSTEKGDLSSESTVSRIRTEHFPLTLESARPSHTSQYLCASRGAGVSPLHFGNGTRLTVT.

The chain is built from TRBV30 and TRBJ2-5; the D gene is possibly TRBD1 (5 bases). The CDR3 extends over 13 amino acids. Between the trimmed V and J ends, which lost 3 bases and 5 bases, there was a span of 13 bases. Germline lookup yields CDR1 GTSNPN and CDR2 SVGIG (reference sequence). The CDR3 DNA sequence: TGTGCCTGGAGCAGGGCAGGGCAGGAGACCCAGTACTTC. Translation: CAWSRAGQETQYF.

V is TRBV6-2 or TRBV6-3 and J is TRBJ2-1; 7 bases map to TRBD2. V was clipped by 6 bases and J by 6 bases; unmatched bases: 5. CDR1 and CDR2 from the germline V gene are MNHEY and SVGEGT. This CDR3 is 13 amino acids long. CDR3 bases: TGTGCCAGCAGCCCGGGACTACTCAATGAGCAGTTCTTC. It codes for CASSPGLLNEQFF.

This chain connects TRBV5-8 to TRBJ1-4; the match to TRBD1 covers 9 bases. After removal of 3 bases from V and 5 bases from J, the junction contained 5 bases not matched to a gene. The CDR3 is 15 amino acids. Germline V gene lookup returns CDR1 SGHTS and CDR2 YDEGEE. The CDR3 region is CASSSGQGKNEKLFF. CDR3 coding DNA: TGTGCCAGCAGCTCCGGACAGGGGAAGAATGAAAAACTGTTTTTT.

The sample holds one count of this clone. The V call is TRBV9, the J call TRBJ2-7, with 7 bases matching TRBD2. The CDR3 is 14 residues long. CDR1 and CDR2 from the germline V gene are SGDLS and YYNGEE. V lost 7 bases to trimming and J lost 5 bases; unmatched junction nucleotides: 12. The CDR3 coding sequence is TGTGCCAGCGCTCCGGGACTAACAAGGAACGAGCAGTACTTC. Translated: CASAPGLTRNEQYF.

The chain recombines TRBV7-2 with TRBJ2-5; tentative D call: TRBD2 (6 bases). The CDR3 length is 15 residues. The germline gives CDR1 SGHTA, CDR2 FQGNSA. Trimming stripped 1 base from V and 1 base from J, with 10 bases between. The CDR3, as DNA: TGTGCCAGCAGCTTAGTAGGAGGGCCCCAAGAGACCCAGTACTTC. Amino acids: CASSLVGGPQETQYF.

This clone was observed once. The CDR3 DNA is TGTGCCACCAGGAACGGGGGACGCTCCAATCAGCCCCAGCATTTT. Translated: CATRNGGRSNQPQHF. The chain couples TRBV10-3 to TRBJ1-5; maybe TRBD1 (5 bases). Germline V gives CDR1 ENHRY, CDR2 SYGVKD. This CDR3 has 15 amino acids. V lost 10 bases and J 3 bases, leaving 19 bases between the germline ends.

The V gene is TRBV6-6, the J gene TRBJ2-7; D remains ambiguous. This CDR3 contains 12 residues. Trimming cost V 5 bases and J 3 bases, with 8 bases left between them. In germline, CDR1 is MNHNY, CDR2 SVGAGI (reference sequence). The CDR3 sequence is CASSPENYEQYF. In DNA form, the CDR3 reads TGTGCCAGCAGTCCCGAGAACTACGAGCAGTACTTC.

This chain links TRBV21-1 with TRBJ2-3; the table assigns TRBD2, which was not confirmed against the DNA. TRBV21-1 is assigned pseudogene status. CDR3 length equals 17 residues. In DNA form, the CDR3 reads TGTGCCAGCAGCGCGAGGGTGAGGGCAGCCAGCACAGATACGCAGTATTTT. This sequence encodes CASSARVRAASTDTQYF.

The chain joins TRBV9 to TRBJ2-7; 9 nucleotides match TRBD1. The CDR3 is 14 residues long. The germline gives CDR1 SGDLS, CDR2 YYNGEE. Trimming at V came to 3 bases and at J to 2 bases, leaving 3 bases not matched to a gene. The chain's CDR3 is CASSDRTGAYEQYF. The CDR3 DNA follows: TGTGCCAGCAGCGACCGGACAGGGGCCTACGAGCAGTACTTC.

CDR3 coding DNA: TGTGCCAGCAGCCAGGGGGAAACTAACTATGGCTACACCTTC. Translating it yields CASSQGETNYGYTF. The genes are TRBV5-6 and TRBJ1-2; 7 bases fit TRBD1. The germline gives CDR1 SGHDT, CDR2 YYEEEE. V dropped 4 bases and J dropped 0; count of bases not matched to a gene: 3. CDR3 length: 14 residues.

V and J are TRBV4-3 and TRBJ1-2, with no clear D. Germline CDR1 is LGHNA and CDR2 is YSLEER. V lost 1 base, J lost 6 bases, and 9 bases lay in between. The CDR3 consists of 13 residues. The CDR3 bases are TGCGCCAGCAGCCAAGGAGGCGCCAATGGCTACACCTTC. It yields the protein CASSQGGANGYTF.

The rearrangement joins TRBV12-3 or TRBV12-4 to TRBJ1-5; unclear D gene. Trimming removed 6 bases at V and 7 bases at J, with 10 bases between. The CDR3 is 12 amino acids. The DNA for the CDR3 is TGTGCCAGCAGACGGGCGGGACAGCCCCAGCATTTT. It is translated as CASRRAGQPQHF.

The chain links TRBV7-2 to TRBJ1-6, with 10 positions matching TRBD1. V shed 1 base, J shed 4 bases, and the junction held 10 bases outside the gene matches. The CDR3 extends over 19 amino acids. Germline V gene data show CDR1 as SGHTA and CDR2 as FQGNSA. Written as DNA, the CDR3 is TGTGCCAGCAGCTTAGGGGGACAGGGGTTTCGAATGTATAATTCACCCCTCCACTTT. This gives the protein CASSLGGQGFRMYNSPLHF.

This chain links TRBV28 with TRBJ2-7; 8 nucleotides align to TRBD1. Germline V CDR1 and CDR2: MDHEN, SYDVKM. The junction had 6 bases not matched to a gene; V was cut back by 3 bases and J by 2 bases. This CDR3 spans 15 amino acids. CDR3 amino acids: CASSFPTGATYEQYF. The CDR3 coding sequence is TGTGCCAGCAGTTTCCCGACAGGGGCAACCTACGAGCAGTACTTC. Based on the CDR3 plus reference TRBV28 and TRBJ2-7, the full variable domain is DVKVTQSSRYLVKRTGEKVFLECVQDMDHENMFWYRQDPGLGLRLIYFSYDVKMKEKGDIPEGYSVSREKKERFSLILESASTNQTSMYLCASSFPTGATYEQYFGPGTRLTVT.

The chain employs TRBV7-2 and TRBJ2-7; 14 bases match TRBD2. With 5 bases clipped from V and 3 bases from J, the junction kept 6 bases outside the gene matches. The CDR3 runs 16 residues. Per the germline V gene, CDR1 is SGHTA and CDR2 is FQGNSA. Written as DNA, the CDR3 is TGTGCCAGCAGCCCGCAGACTAGCGGGGGGGTCTACGAGCAGTACTTC. Residues: CASSPQTSGGVYEQYF.

The rearrangement uses TRBV10-3 and TRBJ2-1, with 9 bases fitting TRBD2. V lost 3 bases, J lost 8 bases, and 14 bases stayed unmatched. The CDR3 covers 17 residues. Germline V lookup: CDR1 ENHRY, CDR2 SYGVKD. The CDR3 DNA reads TGTGCCATCAGTGACCCCCAGGGCGGGGGGGCCTTCGATGAGCAGTTCTTC. Its translation is CAISDPQGGGAFDEQFF.